Below are 20 T cell receptor beta chains sequenced from a single sample in a study of early T cells in non-severe SARS-CoV-2 infection. TCRdb called the 5' RACE reads again in MiXCR, with one record for every CDR3 protein. In the table there are tens of thousands of distinct CDR3 sequences, roughly 9.1% of which are singletons. This specimen was whole blood, taken at baseline. The source of these receptors is an adult who was a healthcare worker with PCR-confirmed SARS-CoV-2 infection or an uninfected control (not recorded which).

This clonotype was recorded many times. The V call is TRBV3-1, the J call TRBJ2-7; possible D gene TRBD1, 5 bases. V lost 2 bases to trimming and J lost 4 bases, with 21 bases between them. CDR3 length: 17 residues. The V gene's germline CDR1 is LGHDT and CDR2 YNNKEL (reference sequence). The CDR3 DNA sequence: TGTGCCAGCAGCCAACAGGGTGCACCATACCGCTTATACGAGCAGTACTTC. Translating gives CASSQQGAPYRLYEQYF.

V is TRBV6-5 and J is TRBJ2-7, with 9 bases aligning to TRBD1. CDR3 length equals 15 residues. Germline values: CDR1 MNHEY, CDR2 SVGAGI. V trimming: 5 bases; J trimming: 6 bases; junction bases outside the gene matches: 11. CDR3 in amino acids: CASSPWDRVGSEQYF. CDR3 bases: TGTGCCAGCAGTCCCTGGGACAGGGTCGGCAGCGAGCAGTACTTC.

CDR3: CASSSRDRGYTDTQYF. The CDR3 coding sequence is TGTGCCAGCAGCTCCCGGGACAGGGGTTATACAGATACGCAGTATTTT. The chain carries TRBV5-6 and TRBJ2-3; 10 nucleotides align to TRBD1. Trimming at V came to 3 bases and at J to 3 bases, leaving 7 bases not matched to a gene. The germline V gene has CDR1 SGHDT and CDR2 YYEEEE. The CDR3 has 16 amino acids.

Only a few counts were recorded for this clonotype. The V gene is TRBV5-1, the J gene TRBJ2-7, with 9 bases fitting TRBD1. Germline trimming cut 0 bases from V and 6 bases from J; bases unmatched to any gene: 7. There are 15 residues in the CDR3. The germline gives CDR1 SGHRS, CDR2 YFSETQ. This CDR3 is CASSLAPTGGGEQYF. CDR3 DNA: TGCGCCAGCAGCTTGGCTCCGACAGGGGGAGGCGAGCAGTACTTC.

This clonotype was picked up many times. This sequence joins TRBV4-1 and TRBJ1-1; D not certain. The CDR3 sequence is 15 residues long. V gave up 3 bases and J gave up 3 bases, with 14 bases separating them. Per germline, CDR1 MGHRA and CDR2 YSYEKL. As DNA, the CDR3 is TGCGCCAGCAGCCATGGGGAGAGGGCGGACACTGAAGCTTTCTTT. Translation gives CASSHGERADTEAFF.

This clonotype turned up a few times. The chain employs TRBV10-3 and TRBJ2-3; D may match TRBD1 or TRBD2 (6 bases each). The CDR3 totals 15 residues. Per germline, CDR1 ENHRY and CDR2 SYGVKD. V lost 3 bases to trimming and J lost 2 bases, with 12 bases between them. The CDR3 region is CAISDSGAYTDTQYF. DNA for the CDR3: TGTGCCATCAGTGATTCGGGGGCCTACACAGATACGCAGTATTTT.

This clonotype has just a few counts. V gene TRBV7-9 combines with J gene TRBJ2-7; 9 bases are a match to TRBD1. The junction had 7 bases not matched to a gene; V was cut back by 5 bases and J by 2 bases. The CDR3 sequence is 15 residues long. Germline values: CDR1 SEHNR, CDR2 FQNEAQ (reference sequence). The CDR3: CASSPPGQGAYEQYF. The CDR3 bases are TGTGCCAGCAGCCCCCCGGGACAGGGCGCCTACGAGCAGTACTTC.

This chain uses TRBV9 with TRBJ1-6; D uncertain. Germline CDR1 SGDLS, CDR2 YYNGEE. The V gene lost 0 bases and the J gene lost 9 bases, with 4 bases spanning the gap. The CDR3 has 12 residues. Written as DNA, the CDR3 is TGTGCCAGCAGCGTAGGAGCTTCACCCCTCCACTTT. It specifies CASSVGASPLHF.

This clonotype was counted ten times or more. The chain joins TRBV7-2 to TRBJ2-1; the D is unclear. Germline loops: CDR1 SGHTA, CDR2 FQGNSA. The CDR3 contains 14 residues. V was shortened by 5 bases and J by 12 bases, with 20 bases between the two germline ends. CDR3 amino acids: CASSPPAPVVTQFF. The CDR3 DNA sequence: TGTGCCAGCAGCCCACCAGCCCCTGTTGTGACGCAGTTCTTC.

This clonotype was found a few times. The chain's CDR3 is CATSRAPTGLDNSPLHF. Here the CDR3 DNA reads TGTGCCACCAGCAGAGCCCCTACAGGTTTGGATAATTCACCCCTCCACTTT. The genes are TRBV15 and TRBJ1-6; perhaps TRBD1 as D (5 bases). Germline V gene data show CDR1 as LNHNV and CDR2 as YYDKDF (reference sequence). V lost 1 base to trimming and J lost 5 bases, with 15 bases between them. CDR3 length: 17 amino acids.

At least ten counts were recorded for this clonotype. The chain carries TRBV18 and TRBJ2-2, with a tentative D call TRBD2 (5 bases). The V gene lost 4 bases and the J gene lost 7 bases, with 19 bases spanning the gap. CDR1 is KGHSH, CDR2 LQKENI, per germline. The length of the CDR3 is 16 residues. DNA of the CDR3: TGTGCCAGCTCACTCTGGACTGGATTGAAGGGCGGGGAGCTGTTTTTT. Residues: CASSLWTGLKGGELFF.

The CDR3 coding sequence is TGTGCCAGCAGCCCGTTGGTTGGCACAGATACGCAGTATTTT. Its translation is CASSPLVGTDTQYF. The chain is built from TRBV11-2 and TRBJ2-3; D gene uncertain. From germline, CDR1 is SGHAT and CDR2 FQNNGV. V was shortened by 5 bases and J by 1 base, with 10 bases between the two germline ends. The CDR3 runs to 14 residues. Using reference TRBV11-2 and TRBJ2-3 for the parts outside the CDR3, the full variable domain is EAGVAQSPRYKIIEKRQSVAFWCNPISGHATLYWYQQILGQGPKLLIQFQNNGVVDDSQLPKDRFSAERLKGVDSTLKIQPAKLEDSAVYLCASSPLVGTDTQYFGPGTRLTVL.

This clonotype was detected a few times. The chain employs TRBV12-3 or TRBV12-4 and TRBJ1-1; D is unclear. V lost 7 bases, J lost 7 bases, and 19 bases lay in between. The CDR3 is 14 residues long. The CDR3 nucleotides are TGTGCCAGCAAAAAGGAAGTAGGGAGAAGTGAAGCTTTCTTT. Its translation: CASKKEVGRSEAFF.

The rearrangement uses TRBV3-1 and TRBJ2-1; D may match TRBD1 or TRBD2 (6 bases each). This CDR3 spans 14 amino acids. Germline CDR1 is LGHDT and CDR2 is YNNKEL (reference sequence). V shed 5 bases and J shed 7 bases, with 15 bases lying between them. The CDR3 nucleotides read TGTGCCAGCAGCAGGGGGGATGGAGGAAATGAGCAGTTCTTC. Translating gives CASSRGDGGNEQFF.

The rearrangement uses TRBV6-5 and TRBJ2-4; no definite D call. CDR3 size: 11 residues. V was trimmed by 6 bases and J by 7 bases, leaving 7 bases between them. In germline, CDR1 is MNHEY, CDR2 SVGAGI. The CDR3 DNA follows: TGTGCCAGCAGAAAAGGGAACATTCAGTACTTC. Its protein is CASRKGNIQYF.

The CDR3 region has the DNA TGTGCCAGCAGCCTAGACAGGGAAAGCTCCTACGAGCAGTACTTC. Its translation is CASSLDRESSYEQYF. The gene calls are TRBV7-8 and TRBJ2-7; 7 bases align to TRBD1. The length of the CDR3 is 15 residues. Germline V gives CDR1 SGHVS, CDR2 FQNEAQ. The V and J ends lost 5 bases and 0 bases, in that order; junction bases with no gene match: 7.

The rearrangement uses TRBV20-1 and TRBJ2-3, with D perhaps assigned TRBD1 or TRBD2 (5 bases each). V gave up 4 bases and J gave up 0 bases, with 11 bases separating them. Germline V gene lookup returns CDR1 DFQATT and CDR2 SNEGSKA (reference sequence). The CDR3 has 14 amino acids. The CDR3 is CSATGTRSTDTQYF. The CDR3 nucleotides read TGCAGTGCTACCGGGACGAGAAGCACAGATACGCAGTATTTT.

In this sample, this clonotype turned up a few times. The chain joins TRBV6-6 to TRBJ2-5, with no clear D. Germline CDR1 MNHNY, CDR2 SVGAGI (reference sequence). The CDR3 consists of 13 residues. V lost 5 bases, J lost 1 base, and 8 bases lay in between. CDR3 nucleotide sequence: TGTGCCAGCAGTCTCTGGGTCCAAGAGACCCAGTACTTC. It yields the protein CASSLWVQETQYF.

The chain joins TRBV2 to TRBJ2-1; 10 bases match TRBD1. Germline CDR1 SNHLY, CDR2 FYNNEI. There are 19 residues in the CDR3. The ends lost 6 bases at V and 0 bases at J; junction bases unmatched: 14. The CDR3 sequence is CASSRDRGSALSSYNEQFF. CDR3 nucleotides: TGTGCCAGCAGCAGGGACAGGGGTTCCGCACTGAGCTCCTACAATGAGCAGTTCTTC.

A few counts support this clonotype. The gene calls are TRBV13 and TRBJ2-7; 10 bases align to TRBD1. V shed 7 bases, J shed 3 bases, and the junction held 6 bases outside the gene matches. The V gene's germline CDR1 is PRHDT and CDR2 FYEKMQ (reference sequence). This CDR3 spans 14 amino acids. CDR3 sequence: CASKLGDRGYEQYF. As DNA, the CDR3 is TGTGCCAGCAAATTGGGGGACAGGGGCTACGAGCAGTACTTC. The full variable domain, its missing parts supplied by reference TRBV13 and TRBJ2-7, is AAGVIQSPRHLIKEKRETATLKCYPIPRHDTVYWYQQGPGQDPQFLISFYEKMQSDKGSIPDRFSAQQFSDYHSELNMSSLELGDSALYFCASKLGDRGYEQYFGPGTRLTVT.